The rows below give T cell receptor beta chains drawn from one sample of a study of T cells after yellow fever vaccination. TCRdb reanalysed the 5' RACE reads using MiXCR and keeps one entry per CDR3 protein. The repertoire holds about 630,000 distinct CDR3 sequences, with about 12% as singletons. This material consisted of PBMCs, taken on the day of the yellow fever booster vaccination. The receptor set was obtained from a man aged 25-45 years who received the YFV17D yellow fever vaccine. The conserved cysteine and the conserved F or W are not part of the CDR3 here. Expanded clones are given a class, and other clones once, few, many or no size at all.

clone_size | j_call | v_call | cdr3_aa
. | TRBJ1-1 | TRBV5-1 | ASSMNRARDTEAF
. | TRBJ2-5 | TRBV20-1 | SALQRNKETQY
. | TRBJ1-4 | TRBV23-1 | ASSQSGHDRGKLF
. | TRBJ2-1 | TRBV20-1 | SAREGSSPYNEQF
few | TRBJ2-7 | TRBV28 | ASRSAGVFSYEQY
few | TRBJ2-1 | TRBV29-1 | SVEHSGNSYNEQF
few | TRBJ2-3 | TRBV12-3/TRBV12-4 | ASSNLAAPRHGTQY
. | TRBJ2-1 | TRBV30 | AWTLDFSNEQF
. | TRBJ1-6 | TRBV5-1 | ASSSTGFNSPLH
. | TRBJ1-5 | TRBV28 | ASTDRGPQPQH
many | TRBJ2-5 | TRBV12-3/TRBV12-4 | ASSGPQETQY
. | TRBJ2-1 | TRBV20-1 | SARDRRGRSGPPYNEQF
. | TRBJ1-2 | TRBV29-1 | SWGGTGNYT
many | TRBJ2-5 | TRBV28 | ASSRSRDNQETQY
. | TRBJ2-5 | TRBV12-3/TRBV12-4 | ASTHSTQETQY
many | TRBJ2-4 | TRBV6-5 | ASSYPGALAKNIQY
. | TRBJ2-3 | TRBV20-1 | SARDLSGRAPDTQY
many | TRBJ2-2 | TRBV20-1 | SGTGSGTGELF
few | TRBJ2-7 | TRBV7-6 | ASSLTGTGDEQY
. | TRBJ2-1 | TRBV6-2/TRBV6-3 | ASSFQNEQF
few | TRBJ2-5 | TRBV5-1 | ASSSTGTGETQY
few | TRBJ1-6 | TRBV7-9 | ASADRGPNNSPLH
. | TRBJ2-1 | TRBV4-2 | ASSQEVAGYNEQF
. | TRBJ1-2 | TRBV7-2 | ASSLGGVPNYGYT
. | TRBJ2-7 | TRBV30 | AWSVIAGEGYEQY
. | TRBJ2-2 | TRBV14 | ASSATPTSGRNTGELF
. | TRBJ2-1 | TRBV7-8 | ASSSPGLAGAGEQF
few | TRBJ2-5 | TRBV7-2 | ASSTSGSGETQY
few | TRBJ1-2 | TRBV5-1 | ASSLGRAEGYT
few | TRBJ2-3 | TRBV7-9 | ASSPFGDTQY
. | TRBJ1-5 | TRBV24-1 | ATSRLQGCNQPQH
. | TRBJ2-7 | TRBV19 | ASSEAGTVYEQY
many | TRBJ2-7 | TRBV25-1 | ASSETGRDYEQY
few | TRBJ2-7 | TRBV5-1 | ASSSNSGGANEQY
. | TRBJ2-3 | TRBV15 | ATDPWGGSTDTQY
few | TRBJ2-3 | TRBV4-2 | ASSQILAGVEDTQY
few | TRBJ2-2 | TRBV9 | ASSPRTSGKNTGELF
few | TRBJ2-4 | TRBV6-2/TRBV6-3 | ASSRPRVSRHIQY
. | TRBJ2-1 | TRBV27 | ASSSLGGRPYNEQF
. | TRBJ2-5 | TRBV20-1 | SAGDRVETQY
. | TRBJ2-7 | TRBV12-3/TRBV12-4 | ASTQTDISYEQY
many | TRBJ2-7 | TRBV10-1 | ASSEGGPDYEQY
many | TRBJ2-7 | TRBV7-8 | ASSLGPGYEQY
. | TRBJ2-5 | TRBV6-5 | ASSYADRAQETQY
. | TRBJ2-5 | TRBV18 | ASSPQLVEETQY
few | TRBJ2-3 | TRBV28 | ASRIGTSGSTLTDTQY
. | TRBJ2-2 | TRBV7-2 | ASSPQGVGTGELF
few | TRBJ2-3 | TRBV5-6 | ASSLLFSVAQY
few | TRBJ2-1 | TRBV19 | ASSLGDIFNEQF
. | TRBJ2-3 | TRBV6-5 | ASSYLGGGDTQY
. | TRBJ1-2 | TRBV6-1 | ASSGPPGHGYT
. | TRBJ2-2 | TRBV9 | ASSARRENTGELF
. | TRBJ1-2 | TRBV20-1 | SATGVGYGYT
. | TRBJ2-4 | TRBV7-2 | ASSLASVSGRAGFDIQY
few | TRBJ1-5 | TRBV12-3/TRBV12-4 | ASSTRVGSNQPQH
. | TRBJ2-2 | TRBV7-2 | ASSPYRGTPGELF
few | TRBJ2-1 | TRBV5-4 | ASSPSLVNEQF
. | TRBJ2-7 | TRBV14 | ASSTTGLRPYEQY